Presented here are 12 T cell receptor beta chains from one specimen sequenced in a study of CD8+ T cells in alopecia areata. cDNA serving as the sequencing template came from extracted, reverse transcribed RNA. Produced via immunoSEQ multiplex PCR; TCRdb's table is partial and in-frame only. Among about 140,000 clones listed, roughly 46% were seen once. The sequenced sample was CD4+ T cells sorted from blood, obtained at week 0. These TCRs come from a human donor with alopecia areata.

This clone was found once. The chain recombines TRBV5-1 with TRBJ2-6; D is undetermined. This CDR3 is 15 amino acids long. Germline CDR1 SGHRS, CDR2 YFSETQ. V dropped 1 base and J dropped 0 bases, with 5 bases sitting between them. Here the CDR3 reads CASSLTVSGANVLTF. CDR3 in DNA: TGCGCCAGCAGCTTGACAGTCTCTGGGGCCAACGTCCTGACTTTC.

The chain has TRBV28 and TRBJ2-5, with D possibly called TRBD1 or TRBD2 (6 bases each). CDR3 length: 16 residues. The germline V gene encodes CDR1 MDHEN and CDR2 SYDVKM. Trimming cost V 9 bases and J 1 base, with 21 bases left between them. CDR3 sequence (DNA): TGTGCCAGTCGCGTGGAGGGGGGCCCCTTCCAAGAGACCCAGTACTTC. Protein: CASRVEGGPFQETQYF.

This rearrangement joins TRBV6-6 to TRBJ2-7, with 7 bases lining up with TRBD2. CDR3 length equals 13 residues. Germline CDR1 MNHNY, CDR2 SVGAGI (reference sequence). V shed 5 bases and J 6 bases; nucleotides not matched to a gene: 7. Here the CDR3 reads CASSPAGRGEQYF. The CDR3 coding sequence is TGTGCCAGCAGTCCCGCGGGGAGGGGCGAGCAGTACTTC.

This clone has more than one count but fewer than ten. This chain connects TRBV10-3 to TRBJ2-2; D ambiguous. Trimming left V 0 bases short and J 6 bases short, with 8 bases between. Germline lookup yields CDR1 ENHRY and CDR2 SYGVKD. The CDR3 has 14 amino acids. CDR3 nucleotide sequence: TGTGCCATCAGTGAGTCTGTGGCCTCCGGGGAGCTGTTTTTT. It codes for CAISESVASGELFF.

The chain recombines TRBV29-1 with TRBJ2-7, with 10 bases identical to TRBD2. The CDR3 sequence is 14 residues long. V lost 1 base, J lost 3 bases, and 3 bases stayed unmatched. Germline CDR1 SQVTM, CDR2 ANQGSEA. The CDR3 region is CSVEVGLADYEQYF. The CDR3 DNA reads as TGCAGCGTTGAAGTCGGACTAGCGGACTACGAGCAGTACTTC.

This clone was counted between two and nine times. The rearrangement links TRBV29-1 to TRBJ1-2; no definite D call. With 0 bases removed from V and 9 bases from J, the gap between germline ends came to 8 bases. Germline loops: CDR1 SQVTM, CDR2 ANQGSEA. The CDR3 has 11 amino acids. DNA for the CDR3: TGCAGCGTTGAAGATAAGGGAAGCTACACCTTC. Protein sequence: CSVEDKGSYTF.

The chain is built from TRBV15 and TRBJ1-5; D gene unclear. There are 15 residues in the CDR3. V lost 0 bases and J lost 1, with 7 bases in between. Germline values: CDR1 LNHNV, CDR2 YYDKDF (reference sequence). CDR3 region: CATSRDLVSNQPQHF. CDR3 sequence (DNA): TGTGCCACCAGCAGAGATCTGGTCAGCAATCAGCCCCAGCATTTT.

The chain has TRBV6-1 and TRBJ2-5, with a tentative D call TRBD2 (5 bases). Trimming took 6 bases from V and 2 from J, leaving 16 bases between them. Germline V CDR1 and CDR2: MNHNS, SASEGT. The CDR3 runs 15 residues. The CDR3 here is CASSPLGLAQETQYF. The CDR3, as DNA: TGTGCCAGCAGCCCCCTCGGCCTAGCACAAGAGACCCAGTACTTC.

The V and J genes are TRBV5-4 and TRBJ2-7, with 8 bases fitting TRBD1. The CDR3 is made up of 14 amino acids. The junction had 6 bases not matched to a gene; V was cut back by 1 base and J by 6 bases. CDR1 is SGHNT, CDR2 YYREEE, per germline (reference sequence). The CDR3 sequence: CASSLTRGQGEQYF. Written as DNA, the CDR3 is TGTGCCAGCAGCTTGACCAGGGGGCAAGGCGAGCAGTACTTC.

The chain is built from TRBV7-2 and TRBJ2-3, with 7 bases that match TRBD1. V was pared by 5 bases and J by 8 bases, with 7 bases of the junction left unmatched. Germline-derived CDR1 and CDR2 are SGHTA and FQGNSA. The CDR3 is made up of 13 amino acids. The CDR3 sequence: CASSARQGVTQYF. CDR3 DNA: TGTGCCAGCAGCGCCCGACAGGGAGTTACGCAGTATTTT. Supplemented by reference TRBV7-2 and TRBJ2-3, the full variable domain reads GAGVSQSPSNKVTEKGKDVELRCDPISGHTALYWYRQSLGQGLEFLIYFQGNSAPDKSGLPSDRFSAERTGGSVSTLTIQRTQQEDSAVYLCASSARQGVTQYFGPGTRLTVL.

The chain recombines TRBV25-1 with TRBJ1-4, with 12 nucleotides matching TRBD1. Germline assignment: CDR1 MGHDK and CDR2 SYGVNS. V was pared by 6 bases and J by 9 bases, with 8 bases of the junction left unmatched. This CDR3 is built from 15 residues. The CDR3 nucleotides read TGTGCCAGCAGGAAGCCGGGACAGGGGGCTCAAAAACTGTTTTTT. Translating gives CASRKPGQGAQKLFF. The whole variable domain, filled in from reference TRBV25-1 and TRBJ1-4, reads EADIYQTPRYLVIGTGKKITLECSQTMGHDKMYWYQQDPGMELHLIHYSYGVNSTEKGDLSSESTVSRIRTEHFPLTLESARPSHTSQYLCASRKPGQGAQKLFFGSGTQLSVL.

This clone was counted a few times. This chain joins TRBV5-1 and TRBJ1-1; perhaps TRBD1 as D (6 bases). The ends were cut back, 3 bases at V and 5 bases at J, with 14 bases in the middle. Germline V CDR1 and CDR2: SGHRS, YFSETQ. The CDR3 has 14 residues. CDR3 sequence (DNA): TGCGCCAGCAGCTACACAGGGAGTGGGACTGAAGCTTTCTTT. Protein sequence: CASSYTGSGTEAFF.